Detailed here is one T cell receptor beta chain. The entry originates in a study of blood T cell repertoires in COVID-19. For the study at large: There were acute and convalescent COVID-19 samples, and they came from the United States, Italy and Spain.

Participants had their cohort set by participant-reported clinical history. In the 2 weeks before study entry, exposed participants met a COVID-19 case, which was PCR-confirmed or clinician-diagnosed. In the original processing: Reference gene primer amplification yielded estimated nucleated cell counts. This table comes from immunoSEQ multiplex PCR, and its TCRdb copy is limited to in-frame clones, with some not included. Clone size and the V and J calls come from that table; the DNA yielded D and trimming. Of hundreds of thousands of clones listed, around 85% are singletons. Germline lookup yields CDR1 SEHNR and CDR2 FQNEAQ (reference sequence). This CDR3 region has 14 residues. V was shortened by 3 bases and J by 4 bases, with 13 bases between the two germline ends.

The chain recombines TRBV7-9 with TRBJ2-7, with TRBD1 as a possible D gene (6 bases). The sample consisted of PBMCs or T cells enriched from blood (not recorded which). The sequence was obtained from a woman under 40 who had been exposed to COVID-19. The CDR3 sequence: CASSFTGSEYEQYF. In nucleotides, the CDR3 is TGTGCCAGCAGCTTTACAGGGTCGGAGTACGAGCAGTACTTC.